This entry is about one T cell receptor (beta chain). By its share of the sample, this clonotype is medium-sized (0.01 to 0.1%). There is no known antigen for this receptor. Per-base quality was not reported, and no clone a single base away is much larger than it. These data belong to a study of liver allograft versus peripheral blood T cells (dated by TCRdb to the early 2020s). Background on the whole study: In liver transplant recipients, the study looked at T cell receptor repertoires in the peripheral blood and set them against the repertoires found within the transplanted livers. Overall study outcomes, separate from this receptor: T cell receptor repertoires inside liver allografts were reported to differ from those detected in peripheral blood.

The germline V gene (reference sequence) supplies CDR1 LNHDA and CDR2 SQIVND. The germline V and J ends show losses of 1 base and 10 bases respectively, and no gene match explains 3 bases of the junction. Spanning cysteine to phenylalanine, the CDR3 consists of 15 amino acids. Kept here is only the CDR3 DNA, which spans 45 bases and is read in frame from base 1. Sequenced on an Illumina MiSeq. The public sequencing data were trimmed at Q25 with fastp and processed into clonotypes with MiXCR by TCRdb, which kept only in-frame beta chains. Here each entry gathers all rows of one CDR3 protein and keeps the most common genes and DNA. The sample has some 3,500 distinct CDR3 sequences on record, approximately 16% of them singletons. Clones ranked in the top ten supply around 20% of the sample.

The chain uses TRBV19 and TRBJ2-1, with TRBD2 matching 14 junction bases. The clonotype was recovered from a human patient who had a liver transplant. Some T cells may have been brought in with the graft after a transplant. The bases are TGTGCCAGTAGTATAGCGGGACTAGCGGGAGTCGAGCAGTTCTTC. This codes for CASSIAGLAGVEQFF.